This T cell receptor (beta chain) was profiled in a study of blood T cells in healthy people across ages (dated by TCRdb to 2013 to 2016). Notes on the research overall: In model experiments, template switching captured about one uniquely barcoded TCR beta cDNA molecule for every two T cells. The study measured age-related changes in TCR beta repertoire diversity using deep sequencing normalized with unique cDNA molecular identifiers. Four age groups were formed from the donors: young (average about 17 years), middle-aged (less than 40), aged (about 62) and long-lived (more than 75). Two additional independent replicas of 1 million unique cDNA reads from the same blood draw were analyzed for two donors (one aged 18 to 30 and one aged 80 or older). The paper's findings and limits, for the study overall: The CMV infection status of donors was not known, potentially confounding age-related changes in expanded clonotypes. Estimates of total diversity based on one million sequenced T cells were regarded as lower bounds and as underestimates. Observed TCR beta diversity per million T cells fell roughly linearly with age, and a significant reduction was already apparent by age around 44. Compared with the aged group, more naive CD4+ T cells, fewer expanded clones and increased TCR diversity were shown by the long-lived group, suggesting age selection. There was a strong correlation between observed TCR beta diversity and the percentage of naive T cells measured by flow cytometry. Because profiling used bulk unsorted PBMCs, naive and antigen-experienced compartments could not be compared conclusively.

Library prep was done by 5' RACE. The data were produced on an Illumina HiSeq 2500. A second PCR of about 7 to 12 cycles was run with a J-beta primer mix and a sample-barcoded 5' primer. A template-switch 5' adaptor carrying 12 random nucleotides introduced a unique molecular identifier onto each TCR beta cDNA molecule. Each sample yielded at least 3 million CDR3-containing paired-end reads. All of the RNA was converted into first-strand cDNA using the Mint cDNA synthesis kit, with a TRBC-specific oligonucleotide serving as the primer. All cDNA was treated with uracil-DNA glycosylase and then went through a first 18-cycle PCR with the universal primers M1SS and BC2_uni_R. Turning to the authors' computational methods: Normalization of each sample was performed by random selection of 1 million high-quality reads, each carrying a distinct molecular identifier. Instead of being binned into consensus sequences, reads with shared molecular identifiers were discarded. MiTCR, with a Q25 quality threshold and the strictest error-elimination algorithm, was used for CDR3 identification, clonotype clustering and error correction. A nonparametric unseen species model with Euler transformation was used to estimate a lower bound on total TCR beta diversity. TCRdb itself trimmed the public reads at Q25 with fastp, ran MiXCR and retained productive beta chains. One record per CDR3 amino acid sequence lists the most common genes and DNA. The V and J calls shown here were made by TCRdb, not taken from the authors' results. Present in this sample are almost 550,000 distinct CDR3 sequences, less than 25% of which were seen just once. 8.7% of the sample is held by the ten biggest clonotypes.

Systemically healthy Caucasian individuals from Russia, 35 to 50 in total and aged about 6 to 95 years, were included as donors. Around 10 milliliters of peripheral blood were collected from each donor into EDTA-treated Vacutainer tubes. PBMCs were isolated by Ficoll-Paque density-gradient centrifugation, with at least 6.5 million obtained per sample. Total RNA was extracted from PBMCs with Trizol reagent, with at least 6 micrograms obtained per sample. The percentages of naive CD45RAhigh/CD27high T cells were determined by flow cytometry on a PBMC aliquot from every donor. A word on this clonotype: Which antigen it targets is not known. It has no much larger one-base neighbor in the sample; base qualities were not kept.

The same data also contributed to another study, on T cells of mothers and their children. That second publication adds: Nine systemically healthy Caucasian individuals, comprising three mothers and their six children, were included as donors. cDNA synthesis consumed the entire amount of extracted RNA, loaded at about 1.5 ug RNA in each 15 ul reaction. In the second PCR, the M1S primer introduced both the sample barcodes and 2-4 random nucleotides. Over 8.5 million TCR beta CDR3 reads were obtained for each mother, and 2.5 million to 3 million reads were obtained for each child. Thymic selection shapes the output of TCR recombination in a similar way in related and unrelated pairs, and inherited differences have a minor effect. Related mother-child pairs always showed normalized repertoire overlap that was slightly higher than in unrelated mother-child pairs, though the difference was never significant. No persistent microchimeric T cell clones were detected, at a sensitivity of around 100 clones per million clonotypes. The study used deep NGS to compare TCR beta repertoires of mothers and children, seeking features distinguishing related mother-child pairs from unrelated individuals. On average, the children were approximately 11 +/- 4 years old, while the mothers were approximately 40 +/- 4 years old. After adapter ligation with NEBNext reagents, the libraries were sequenced on Illumina HiSeq 2000 with 100+100 nt paired-end reads. To prevent cross-contamination, the mother and child libraries were prepared a month apart and were sequenced in separate runs. Each donor had between about 450,000 and 2,100,000 distinct TCR beta clonotypes identified. Naive TCR beta clonotypes were estimated from low-frequency clonotypes matched to each donor's FACS-determined naive share, without sorting.

The sample consisted of blood. The TCR was taken from a boy between 10 and 17 years old in good health.

This receptor has the CDR3 CASRPRPSSGRGNEQYF. The nucleotides are TGTGCCAGCAGACCCCGCCCTTCGAGCGGGAGAGGAAACGAGCAGTACTTC. The chain employs TRBV28 and TRBJ2-5; a stretch of 8 junction bases matches TRBD2. The J call may be mistaken, given a closer DNA end match to TRBJ2-7. The CDR3 starts with the cysteine, ends with the phenylalanine, and has 17 residues. Only the CDR3 portion is preserved as DNA: 51 bases, with reading frame beginning at the first base. The germline V gene provides CDR1 MDHEN and CDR2 SYDVKM.